This note documents a single T cell receptor beta chain sequence. The sample comes from a study of HIV-infected patients and healthy controls. The length of the CDR3 is 12 residues. The germline gives CDR1 LGHNA, CDR2 YSLEER. Trimming shortened V by 3 bases and J by 5 bases, and 5 bases separated the two germline ends. A single record per CDR3 protein comes from TCRdb applying MiXCR to the 5' RACE reads. This sample has about 64,000 distinct CDR3 sequences, with about a fifth found just once. Input material: CD4+ T cells from blood. This clonotype was obtained from a human donor in good health. The chain uses TRBV4-3 and TRBJ1-3; no reliable D call. The CDR3: CASSHLRNTIYF. The CDR3 DNA sequence: TGCGCCAGCAGCCATCTACGAAACACCATATATTTT.